This T cell receptor (beta chain) appears in the sequencing data of a study of blood T cell repertoires in COVID-19. Study-wide context: Sites across the United States, Italy and Spain contributed samples from acute and convalescent COVID-19.

The length of the CDR3 is 18 residues. CDR1 is LNHDA, CDR2 SQIVND, per germline (reference sequence). Losses at the gene ends were 4 bases for V and 3 bases for J; bases not matched to a gene: 9. Assay used: immunoSEQ multiplex PCR; TCRdb lists only in-frame clones, some missing. Among 200,000 to 300,000 clones listed, 70% to 90% were seen once. Specimen: peripheral blood. This chain joins TRBV19 and TRBJ2-2; 12 positions agree with TRBD2. This receptor was taken from a woman in her sixties or seventies with active or convalescent COVID-19. CDR3 protein: CASSRLAGGRGDTGELFF. For the CDR3, the DNA is TGTGCCAGTAGTAGGCTAGCGGGAGGGAGAGGTGACACCGGGGAGCTGTTTTTT.